This T cell receptor (beta chain) was recorded in a study of control samples from healthy donors and cancer patients. Between the trimmed V and J ends, which lost 3 bases and 0 bases, there was a span of 14 bases. The CDR3 is 16 amino acids. Germline-derived CDR1 and CDR2 are KGHSH and LQKENI. Assay: immunoSEQ multiplex PCR; the TCRdb copy retains only in-frame clones and omits some. The table for this sample gives some 190,000 clones. The TCR comes from a woman aged 30 to 39 in good health. This chain links TRBV18 with TRBJ1-1; D is undetermined. The sample consisted of blood. This chain's CDR3 is CASSPLKTTMNTEAFF. The DNA of the CDR3 is TGTGCCAGCTCACCTTTAAAGACAACTATGAACACTGAAGCTTTCTTT. The variable domain in full, with the rest retrieved from reference TRBV18 and TRBJ1-1, is NAGVMQNPRHLVRRRGQEARLRCSPMKGHSHVYWYRQLPEEGLKFMVYLQKENIIDESGMPKERFSAEFPKEGPSILRIQQVVRGDSAAYFCASSPLKTTMNTEAFFGQGTRLTVV.